This is a list of T cell receptor beta chains from one sample in a study of cytomegalovirus exposure and HLA in healthy donors. Only in-frame clones appear in the TCRdb table, and some are missing; sequencing was by immunoSEQ multiplex PCR. This table has 160,000 or so clones, roughly 80% appearing once. Sequenced: PBMCs. These receptor sequences come from a man aged 50 to 60 in good health and CMV-seropositive. Both conserved end residues are part of each CDR3. Fields, in order: V gene, J gene, CDR3 protein.

V gene: TRBV9
J gene: TRBJ2-7
CDR3 protein: CASSSEDRGSEQYF

V gene: TRBV7-9
J gene: TRBJ2-5
CDR3 protein: CASSNSLSQETQYF

V gene: TRBV2
J gene: TRBJ2-5
CDR3 protein: CASSEIGGGAPQETQYF

V gene: TRBV14
J gene: TRBJ1-4
CDR3 protein: CASSQGTPATNEKLFF

V gene: TRBV19
J gene: TRBJ2-3
CDR3 protein: CASSAPLAGLGTDTQYF

V gene: TRBV5-5
J gene: TRBJ2-1
CDR3 protein: CASSLAGQLAGLYEQFF

V gene: TRBV15
J gene: TRBJ1-2
CDR3 protein: CATSRDLSGGHYGYTF

V gene: TRBV4-2
J gene: TRBJ2-7
CDR3 protein: CASSPFLGGQGLNEQYF

V gene: TRBV9
J gene: TRBJ1-2
CDR3 protein: CASSVGQGGPYGYTF

V gene: TRBV5-4
J gene: TRBJ2-7
CDR3 protein: CASSPSAGGLYEQYF

V gene: TRBV29-1
J gene: TRBJ2-2
CDR3 protein: CSAGGWVTGELFF

V gene: TRBV6-1
J gene: TRBJ2-5
CDR3 protein: CASRETGSETQYF

V gene: TRBV25-1
J gene: TRBJ2-1
CDR3 protein: CASSEEVRTPSIGNEQFF

V gene: TRBV9
J gene: TRBJ2-5
CDR3 protein: CASSVDTAFQETQYF

V gene: TRBV5-1
J gene: TRBJ2-2
CDR3 protein: CASSPLAAGELFF

V gene: TRBV7-8
J gene: TRBJ1-4
CDR3 protein: CARNYLSIATNEKLFF

V gene: TRBV7-2
J gene: TRBJ2-1
CDR3 protein: CASSLRLAGGREQFF

V gene: TRBV18
J gene: TRBJ2-3
CDR3 protein: CASSPGTSGTGDTQYF

V gene: TRBV11-2
J gene: TRBJ2-1
CDR3 protein: CASSYGTSYNEQFF

V gene: TRBV10-2
J gene: TRBJ2-1
CDR3 protein: CASCWTGGVGEQFF